This T cell receptor beta chain was captured in a study of OX40 agonist ivuxolimab in advanced cancers. Looking at the study overall: Ivuxolimab was an agonistic, fully human IgG2 monoclonal antibody directed against OX40 (CD134), a costimulatory receptor. A male proportion of roughly 80% and a mean age of approximately 60 years, ranging from 23 to 79, were recorded for the dose-escalation cohort. Intravenous ivuxolimab was administered to patients every 2 weeks at six dose levels: 0.01, 0.1, 0.3, 1.5, 3 and 10 mg/kg. Patients were allowed to have had prior anti-PD-1, anti-PD-L1 or anti-CTLA-4 therapy, and 40% of the dose-escalation patients had previously received checkpoint inhibitors. Partial responses were achieved by three dose-escalation patients, of whom one had hepatocellular carcinoma and two had cutaneous melanoma. The monotherapy dose-escalation portion (N ≈ 56 patients) of the phase I ivuxolimab trial is reported in the paper. Of the approximately 50 dose-escalation patients, hepatocellular carcinoma was present in about 20, melanoma in approximately 15, renal cell carcinoma in 9 and head and neck cancer in 9. The point of sequencing TCRbeta in the periphery was to test whether ivuxolimab changed TCR sequence diversity and drove clonal T-cell expansion.

In regard to this clone: Its binding antigen is unknown. Base qualities are not recorded, but no much larger clone differs from it by a single base.

Here is what the overall study found, with its caveats: The antigen specificity of the clonally expanded peripheral T cells was not determined. At doses from 0.1 to 3.0 mg/kg, clonal expansion was seen in both CD4+ and CD8+ blood T cells between baseline and week 6. Partial responders in the 0.1-3.0 mg/kg groups had among the lowest normalized peripheral clonal expansion, especially among CD8+ T cells. Low levels of normalized T-cell clonal expansion were also seen in some patients who did not respond. After ivuxolimab, more expanded clones were found on average in CD8+ T cells than in CD4+ T cells.

Sequences SNHLY (CDR1) and FYNNEI (CDR2) are obtained from the germline V gene. V sheds 4 bases and J sheds 1 base, leaving 4 bases between their ends. Reading from cysteine to phenylalanine, the CDR3 counts 13 amino acids. The kept DNA is CDR3 alone, 39 bases in frame from the first base. The trial excluded patients who had a history of autoimmune disease or who were on systemic immunosuppression. In every dose cohort, peripheral blood was drawn for TCR sequencing at baseline, cycle 4 day 1, and cycle 7 day 1. Samples were obtained from an open-label, multicenter, first-in-human phase I dose-escalation trial of ivuxolimab. The trial enrolled adults with locally advanced or metastatic head and neck squamous cell, hepatocellular, melanoma or renal cell carcinoma. Before TCR sequencing, CD4+ T cells and CD8+ T cells from peripheral blood were sorted into separate populations. Genomic DNA was extracted from sorted cells for sequencing of the TCRbeta CDR3 region. The immunoSEQ Assay was used to sequence the TCRbeta CDR3 regions. Drawn from immuneACCESS, this table holds only the in-frame rearrangements with V and J called that TCRdb kept. Clones are partly lost; checked studies trace under half to an unresolved V gene and leave the rest unexplained. This sample is represented by tens of thousands of clones; 75% to 90% of them were singletons. The top ten clonotypes cover about 5.2% of the sample.

The receptor was isolated from an adult with an advanced solid tumor such as melanoma, head and neck, liver or kidney cancer. The starting material was CD4+ or CD8+ T cells sorted from blood, obtained in a trial of the OX40 agonist ivuxolimab. The rearrangement joined TRBV2 to TRBJ2-2; no D gene call is confident. The CDR3 reads as follows: CASSGQNTGELFF. The bases are TGTGCCAGCAGTGGACAGAACACCGGGGAGCTGTTTTTT.